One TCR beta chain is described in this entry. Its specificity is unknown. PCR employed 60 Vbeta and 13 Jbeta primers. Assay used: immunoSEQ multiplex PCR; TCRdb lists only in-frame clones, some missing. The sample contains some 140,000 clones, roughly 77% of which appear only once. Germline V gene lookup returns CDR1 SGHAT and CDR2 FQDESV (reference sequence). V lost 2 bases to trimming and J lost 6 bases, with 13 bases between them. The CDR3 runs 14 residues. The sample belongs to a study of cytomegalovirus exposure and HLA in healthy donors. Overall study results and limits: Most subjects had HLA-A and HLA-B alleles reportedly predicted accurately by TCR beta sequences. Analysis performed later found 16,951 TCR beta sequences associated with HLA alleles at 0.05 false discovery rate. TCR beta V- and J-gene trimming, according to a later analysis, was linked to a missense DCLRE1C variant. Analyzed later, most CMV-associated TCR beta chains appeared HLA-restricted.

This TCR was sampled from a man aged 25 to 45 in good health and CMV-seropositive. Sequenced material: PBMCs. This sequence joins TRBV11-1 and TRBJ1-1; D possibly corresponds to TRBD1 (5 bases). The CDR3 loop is CASSLSGGDSEAFF. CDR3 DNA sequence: TGTGCCAGCAGCTTATCGGGGGGGGACTCTGAAGCTTTCTTT. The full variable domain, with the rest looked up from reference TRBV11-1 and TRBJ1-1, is EAEVAQSPRYKITEKSQAVAFWCDPISGHATLYWYRQILGQGPELLVQFQDESVVDDSQLPKDRFSAERLKGVDSTLKIQPAELGDSAMYLCASSLSGGDSEAFFGQGTRLTVV.